These 22 T cell receptor beta chains came from one sample sequenced in a study of T cell repertoires in cytomegalovirus infection. These receptors are not linked to any known antigen. TCRdb recomputed calls from the reads with MiXCR, one row per CDR3 protein. The sample yields about 480,000 distinct CDR3 sequences, roughly 34% seen once. The sequences come from cultured PBMCs, collected from culture after CMV antigen stimulation. Every receptor here comes from a human donor in good health (CMV status not recorded). Some clones in this sample may be carry-over from other donors' samples.

V gene TRBV5-4 combines with J gene TRBJ1-3; possible D gene TRBD1, 5 bases. Trimming removed 2 bases at V and 7 bases at J, with 19 bases between. The CDR3 has 16 residues. Germline V gene lookup returns CDR1 SGHNT and CDR2 YYREEE (reference sequence). CDR3 region: CASSFLGVGAGNTIYF. The CDR3 bases are TGTGCCAGCAGCTTCTTGGGGGTTGGCGCCGGTAACACCATATATTTT.

The chain is built from TRBV6-1 and TRBJ2-1, with D perhaps matching TRBD2 (5 bases). Trimming pared 6 bases from V and 5 bases from J, leaving 20 bases between. Germline loops: CDR1 MNHNS, CDR2 SASEGT. CDR3 length: 16 amino acids. The CDR3 loop reads CASSAASSFVDNEQFF. The CDR3 nucleotides read TGTGCCAGCAGCGCCGCTAGCAGTTTCGTCGACAATGAGCAGTTCTTC.

This chain links TRBV7-2 with TRBJ1-2, with a possible D match to TRBD1 (6 bases). This CDR3 is 16 amino acids long. CDR1 SGHTA and CDR2 FQGNSA come from the germline V gene. V shed 4 bases and J shed 8 bases, with 23 bases lying between them. Here the CDR3 DNA reads TGTGCCAGCAGCTCGAACTCAGGGGACCCACCGAGAGGCTACACCTTC. Its protein product is CASSSNSGDPPRGYTF.

There are a few counts of this clonotype. The V call is TRBV6-2 or TRBV6-3, the J call TRBJ2-3, with TRBD2 matching 7 bases. Per germline, CDR1 MNHEY and CDR2 SVGEGT. Unmatched junction bases numbered 4, after V lost 5 bases and J lost 11 bases. CDR3 length equals 11 residues. CDR3 sequence: CASSAGLKQYF. The CDR3 DNA is TGTGCCAGCAGTGCGGGACTAAAGCAGTATTTT.

The chain links TRBV6-1 to TRBJ2-3; 12 bases line up with TRBD1. The CDR3 totals 16 residues. Per the germline V gene, CDR1 is MNHNS and CDR2 is SASEGT. V lost 6 bases and J lost 3; bases outside the gene matches: 7. The DNA for the CDR3 is TGTGCCAGCAGAAATCGGGACAGGGGGCAGACAGATACGCAGTATTTT. This codes for CASRNRDRGQTDTQYF.

This chain's CDR3 is CATSRGGAFTEAFF. The CDR3 nucleotides read TGTGCCACCAGTCGGGGGGGAGCGTTCACTGAAGCTTTCTTT. The genes are TRBV24-1 and TRBJ1-1, with a weak D call TRBD1 (5 bases). CDR1 and CDR2 (germline): KGHDR, SFDVKD. V dropped 6 bases and J dropped 4 bases, with 14 bases sitting between them. This CDR3 spans 14 amino acids.

The rearrangement joins TRBV29-1 to TRBJ2-5; TRBD1 is a possible D gene (5 bases). Germline V lookup: CDR1 SQVTM, CDR2 ANQGSEA. This CDR3 has 12 residues. V was cut by 6 bases and J by 1 base, with 9 bases left in between. CDR3 in amino acids: CSVRQFQETQYF. The CDR3 region has the DNA TGCAGCGTCCGACAGTTCCAAGAGACCCAGTACTTC.

V usage is TRBV19 and J usage is TRBJ1-3; D unresolved. The CDR3 contains 15 residues. CDR1 and CDR2 from the germline V gene are LNHDA and SQIVND (reference sequence). V was shortened by 6 bases and J by 0 bases, with 12 bases between the two germline ends. The CDR3 is CASRADPLSGNTIYF. The CDR3 coding sequence is TGTGCCAGTAGGGCTGACCCCCTCTCTGGAAACACCATATATTTT.

The genes are TRBV7-2 and TRBJ2-7; no clear D. This CDR3 contains 15 residues. The germline V gene encodes CDR1 SGHTA and CDR2 FQGNSA. Trimming left V 5 bases short and J 0 bases short, with 14 bases between. CDR3 in amino acids: CASSLGPSLSYEQYF. The CDR3 DNA reads as TGTGCCAGCAGCCTGGGTCCCTCACTCTCCTACGAGCAGTACTTC.

This chain uses TRBV24-1 with TRBJ1-5; D is unresolved. Looked up from germline, CDR1 is KGHDR and CDR2 is SFDVKD. The CDR3 loop spans 12 amino acids. Between the trimmed V and J ends, which lost 3 bases and 3 bases, there was a span of 2 bases. The CDR3, as DNA: TGTGCCACCAGTGATATCAATCAGCCCCAGCATTTT. Translation gives CATSDINQPQHF.

This clonotype was recorded at least ten times. V and J are TRBV7-2 and TRBJ2-1; 12 nucleotides line up with TRBD2. This CDR3 is built from 17 residues. V lost 4 bases to trimming and J lost 0 bases; unmatched junction nucleotides: 4. From germline, CDR1 is SGHTA and CDR2 FQGNSA. CDR3 DNA sequence: TGTGCCAGCAGCTCTTCGACTAGCGGGAGCTCCTACAATGAGCAGTTCTTC. Translated, it gives CASSSSTSGSSYNEQFF.

This chain joins TRBV7-2 and TRBJ1-2; TRBD1 aligns across 9 bases. The germline CDR1 and CDR2 sequences are SGHTA and FQGNSA. Losses at the gene ends were 3 bases for V and 8 bases for J; bases not matched to a gene: 10. CDR3 length: 15 amino acids. As DNA, the CDR3 is TGTGCCAGCAGCTTCGACCCGGGACAGGGTATGGGCTACACCTTC. It yields the protein CASSFDPGQGMGYTF.

This chain links TRBV11-2 with TRBJ2-3; 10 bases align to TRBD2. Trimming cost V 6 bases and J 2 bases; bases outside gene matches: 5. This CDR3 spans 15 amino acids. The V gene's germline CDR1 is SGHAT and CDR2 FQNNGV. The CDR3 here is CASRALAGDTDTQYF. In DNA form, the CDR3 reads TGTGCCAGCAGGGCTCTAGCGGGAGACACAGATACGCAGTATTTT.

J is TRBJ2-7 and V is TRBV4-1; D gene unclear. This CDR3 has 14 amino acids. Trimming stripped 0 bases from V and 0 bases from J, with 6 bases between. From germline, CDR1 is MGHRA and CDR2 YSYEKL. This CDR3 is CASSQDRYSYEQYV. The CDR3 DNA reads TGCGCCAGCAGCCAAGATAGATACTCCTACGAGCAGTACGTC.

The V call is TRBV6-1, the J call TRBJ2-1, with D unclear. The CDR3 contains 14 residues. V dropped 5 bases and J dropped 6 bases, with 14 bases sitting between them. Germline V gene lookup returns CDR1 MNHNS and CDR2 SASEGT. The CDR3: CASSKGPTPNEQFF. The DNA of the CDR3 is TGTGCCAGCAGTAAAGGGCCCACCCCCAATGAGCAGTTCTTC.

V gene TRBV20-1 combines with J gene TRBJ2-3; 8 bases are shared with TRBD2. The V segment lost 5 bases and the J segment 4 bases; nucleotides outside the gene matches: 8. CDR3 length: 14 residues. CDR1 and CDR2 from the germline V gene are DFQATT and SNEGSKA (reference sequence). The CDR3 nucleotides read TGCAGTGCTGTCCAGGCTAGCGGGTCAGATACGCAGTATTTT. Amino acids: CSAVQASGSDTQYF.

This chain joins TRBV7-2 and TRBJ2-2; D is ambiguous. V shed 3 bases and J shed 1 base, with 6 bases lying between them. Germline V gene lookup returns CDR1 SGHTA and CDR2 FQGNSA. This CDR3 contains 14 residues. The CDR3 coding sequence is TGTGCCAGCAGCTTGTTCGAGAACACCGGGGAGCTGTTTTTT. Translation gives CASSLFENTGELFF.

The chain recombines TRBV7-8 with TRBJ2-7; tentatively, D is TRBD1 (5 bases). Looked up from germline, CDR1 is SGHVS and CDR2 is FQNEAQ. The V gene lost 5 bases and the J gene lost 3 bases, with 11 bases spanning the gap. This CDR3 comprises 13 residues. CDR3 bases: TGTGCCAGCAGCATTGACAGATACTACGAGCAGTACGTC. Residues: CASSIDRYYEQYV.

The chain has TRBV6-1 and TRBJ1-2; the D is unclear. The V end was cut by 6 bases, the J end by 0 bases, with 11 bases between. The CDR3 extends over 14 amino acids. CDR1 MNHNS and CDR2 SASEGT come from the germline V gene. The DNA of the CDR3 is TGTGCCAGCAGGCTCGCTACATCTAACTATGGCTACACCTTC. Residues: CASRLATSNYGYTF.

The sample holds many counts of this clonotype. V gene TRBV7-8 combines with J gene TRBJ2-1; 13 bases are shared with TRBD2. Germline trimming cut 2 bases from V and 0 bases from J; bases unmatched to any gene: 10. Germline CDR1 and CDR2: SGHVS and FQNEAQ. This CDR3 has 20 residues. The chain's CDR3 is CASSLISGTSGKFSYNEQFF. The CDR3 DNA is TGTGCCAGCAGCTTAATTTCCGGGACTAGCGGGAAGTTCTCCTACAATGAGCAGTTCTTC.

This clonotype was recorded many times. This chain uses TRBV6-2 or TRBV6-3 with TRBJ2-7; D not certain. Germline V gene data show CDR1 as MNHEY and CDR2 as SVGEGT. CDR3 length: 12 amino acids. Trimming removed 0 bases from V and 2 bases from J, with 2 bases in between. CDR3 sequence reads: CASSYSAYEQYV. The CDR3 region has the DNA TGTGCCAGCAGTTACTCAGCCTACGAGCAGTACGTC.

V is TRBV27 and J is TRBJ2-7, with TRBD2 identical over 7 bases. Germline CDR1 is MNHEY and CDR2 is SMNVEV (reference sequence). The CDR3 loop spans 15 amino acids. The CDR3 nucleotides read TGTGGCACAGCGGTTTGGCGGGAGAGAACCTACGAGCAGTACTTC. This gives the protein CGTAVWRERTYEQYF.